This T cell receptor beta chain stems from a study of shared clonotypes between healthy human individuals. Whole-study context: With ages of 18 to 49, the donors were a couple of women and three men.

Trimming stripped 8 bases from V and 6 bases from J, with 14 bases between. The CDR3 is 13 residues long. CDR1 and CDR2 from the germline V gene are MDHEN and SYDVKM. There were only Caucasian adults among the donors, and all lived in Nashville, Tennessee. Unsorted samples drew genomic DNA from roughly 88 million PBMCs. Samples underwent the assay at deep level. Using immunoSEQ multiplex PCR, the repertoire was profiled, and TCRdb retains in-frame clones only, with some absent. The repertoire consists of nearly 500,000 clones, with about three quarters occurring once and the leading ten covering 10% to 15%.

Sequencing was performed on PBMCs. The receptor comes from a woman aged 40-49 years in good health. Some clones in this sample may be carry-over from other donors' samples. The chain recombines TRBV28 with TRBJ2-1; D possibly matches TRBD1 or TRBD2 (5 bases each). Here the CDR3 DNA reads TGTGCCAGCCGCGACGGGACCGTCAATGAGCAGTTCTTC. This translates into CASRDGTVNEQFF.